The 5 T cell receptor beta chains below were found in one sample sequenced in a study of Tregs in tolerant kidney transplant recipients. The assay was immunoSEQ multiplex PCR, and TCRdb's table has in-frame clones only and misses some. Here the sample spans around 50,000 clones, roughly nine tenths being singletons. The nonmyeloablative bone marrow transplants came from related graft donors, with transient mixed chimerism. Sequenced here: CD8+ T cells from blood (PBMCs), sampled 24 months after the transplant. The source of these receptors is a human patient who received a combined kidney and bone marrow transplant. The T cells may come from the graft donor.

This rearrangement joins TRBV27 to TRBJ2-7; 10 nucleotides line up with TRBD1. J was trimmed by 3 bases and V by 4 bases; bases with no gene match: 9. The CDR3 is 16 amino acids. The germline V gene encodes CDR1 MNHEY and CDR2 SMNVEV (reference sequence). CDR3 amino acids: CASSSFGTGDRYEQYF. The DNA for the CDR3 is TGTGCCAGCAGTTCCTTCGGGACAGGGGACCGCTACGAGCAGTACTTC.

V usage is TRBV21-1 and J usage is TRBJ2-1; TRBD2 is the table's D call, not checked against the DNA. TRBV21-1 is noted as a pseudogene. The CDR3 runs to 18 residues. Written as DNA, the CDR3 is TGTGCCAGCAGCAAAGCTAGCGGGAATTTACCGTCCTACAATGAGCAGTTCTTC. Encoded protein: CASSKASGNLPSYNEQFF.

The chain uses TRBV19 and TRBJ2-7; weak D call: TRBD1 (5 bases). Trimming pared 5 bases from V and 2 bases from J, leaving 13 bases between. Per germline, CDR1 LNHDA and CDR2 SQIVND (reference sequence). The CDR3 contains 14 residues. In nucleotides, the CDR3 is TGTGCCAGTAGTGCCGACAGTTCAGCCTACGAGCAGTACTTC. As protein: CASSADSSAYEQYF.

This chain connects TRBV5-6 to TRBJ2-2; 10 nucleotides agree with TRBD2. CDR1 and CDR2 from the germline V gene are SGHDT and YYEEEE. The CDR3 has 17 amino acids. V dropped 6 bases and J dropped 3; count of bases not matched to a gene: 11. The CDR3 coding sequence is TGTGCCAGCACCTCCCCTCTAGCGGGAGAACACACCGGGGAGCTGTTTTTT. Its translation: CASTSPLAGEHTGELFF.

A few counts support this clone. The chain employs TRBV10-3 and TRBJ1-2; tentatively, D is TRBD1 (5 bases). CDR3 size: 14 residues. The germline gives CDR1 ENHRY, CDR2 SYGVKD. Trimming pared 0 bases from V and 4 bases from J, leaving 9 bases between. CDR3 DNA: TGTGCCATCAGTGAGTCGGGACTGACCTATGGCTACACCTTC. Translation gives CAISESGLTYGYTF.